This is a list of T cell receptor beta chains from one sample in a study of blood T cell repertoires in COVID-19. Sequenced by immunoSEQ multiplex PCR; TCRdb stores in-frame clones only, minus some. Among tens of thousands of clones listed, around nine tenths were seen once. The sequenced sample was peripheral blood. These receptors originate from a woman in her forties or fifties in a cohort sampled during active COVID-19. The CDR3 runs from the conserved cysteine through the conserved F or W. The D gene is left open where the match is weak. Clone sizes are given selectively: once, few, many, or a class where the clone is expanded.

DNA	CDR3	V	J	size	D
TGTGCCAGCAGTTTATGGTGGCAGGGTAAGGCTGGGGAAAAACTGTTTTTT	CASSLWWQGKAGEKLFF	TRBV28	TRBJ1-4	-	-
TGTGCCAGCAGCTTGGCCATTTCAACTAATGAAAAACTGTTTTTT	CASSLAISTNEKLFF	TRBV7-9	TRBJ1-4	once	-
TGTGCCAGCAGTTCCGTCGGGACTCCTGGAAACACCATATATTTT	CASSSVGTPGNTIYF	TRBV11-3	TRBJ1-3	-	-
TGTGCCAGCAGCTTGGCAGGGGGAAAAAATCAGCCCCAGCATTTT	CASSLAGGKNQPQHF	TRBV7-9	TRBJ1-5	-	TRBD1
TGTGCCAGCAGCAAACTCCGCCAGTTTCCTGGGGCCAACGTCCTGACTTTC	CASSKLRQFPGANVLTF	TRBV21-1	TRBJ2-6	-	-
TGTGCCAGTATGGAGGGGCCAGGAAACACCATATATTTT	CASMEGPGNTIYF	TRBV19	TRBJ1-3	-	-
TGTGCCAGCAGCTTAGCCGGGAGCTCCTACAATGAGCAGTTCTTC	CASSLAGSSYNEQFF	TRBV11-2	TRBJ2-1	-	-
TGTGCCAGCAGGCGACAGGGGGATAGGGATCAGCCCCAGCATTTT	CASRRQGDRDQPQHF	TRBV6-5	TRBJ1-5	-	TRBD1
TGTGCCAGCAGTACAGGTTTGACCCAGTACTTC	CASSTGLTQYF	TRBV6-5	TRBJ2-5	-	-
TGTGCCAGCTCGCCACGGACAGGGCTTCGCACAGATACGCAGTATTTT	CASSPRTGLRTDTQYF	TRBV18	TRBJ2-3	-	TRBD1
TGTGCCAGCAGCAGGGTACGGGGGACCGGGGAGCTGTTTTTT	CASSRVRGTGELFF	TRBV3-1/TRBV3-2	TRBJ2-2	-	-
TGTGCCAGCTCACCACTGGTCGGGACAGGGAACGAGCAGTACTTC	CASSPLVGTGNEQYF	TRBV18	TRBJ2-7	-	TRBD1
TGCGCCAGTGCCCCGGGACAGGGTTACGAGCAGTACTTC	CASAPGQGYEQYF	TRBV10-1	TRBJ2-7	-	TRBD1
TGTGCCATCGCTAAGGGGGCAGGGATCACCTCTGGAAACACCATATATTTT	CAIAKGAGITSGNTIYF	TRBV10-3	TRBJ1-3	-	TRBD1
TGTGCCAGTAGTACCCGGACAGGGGAAATTTCCTACGAGCAGTACTTC	CASSTRTGEISYEQYF	TRBV19	TRBJ2-7	-	TRBD1
TGTGCCAGCAGTTCAAAATGGGACAGTCAGTCTGGAAACACCATATATTTT	CASSSKWDSQSGNTIYF	TRBV28	TRBJ1-3	-	TRBD1
TGTGCCAGCAGTTACTCGATGGGACAGGGCCCCAAAAACATTCAGTACTTC	CASSYSMGQGPKNIQYF	TRBV6-2/TRBV6-3	TRBJ2-4	-	TRBD1
TGTGCCAGCAGCCCTAATTCCGGGACAGGGAGCGAGCAGTACTTC	CASSPNSGTGSEQYF	TRBV11-2	TRBJ2-7	-	TRBD1
TGTGCCAGCATTCCTCAGGGAACCAACGGGGAGCTGTTTTTT	CASIPQGTNGELFF	TRBV6-6	TRBJ2-2	-	-
TGTGCCAGTAGTAACCCCAGGGGGCAGGGACAAGAGACCCAGTACTTC	CASSNPRGQGQETQYF	TRBV19	TRBJ2-5	-	TRBD1
TGTGCCAGCAGTTTAAGGAGGGAGAGGTCCTACAATGAGCAGTTCTTC	CASSLRRERSYNEQFF	TRBV27	TRBJ2-1	-	-
TGTGCCAGCAGCCAACAGGGCGGCTACGAGCAATACTTC	CASSQQGGYEQYF	TRBV6-6	TRBJ2-7	once	-
TGTGCCAGCAGCCCCATGTACGAGCAGTACTTC	CASSPMYEQYF	TRBV6-6	TRBJ2-7	-	-
TGTGCCTGGTCACAGAATAATTCACCCCTCCACTTT	CAWSQNNSPLHF	TRBV30	TRBJ1-6	-	-
TGTGCCAGCAGTGTACCCGGGACAGATACTTTTGGGCAGTACTTC	CASSVPGTDTFGQYF	TRBV25-1	TRBJ2-7	once	TRBD1
TGCGCCAGCAGTTTAAGCAATCAGCCCCAGCATTTT	CASSLSNQPQHF	TRBV10-2	TRBJ1-5	-	-
TGTGCCAGCAGCTTACGTCAAGAGACCCAGTACTTC	CASSLRQETQYF	TRBV7-8	TRBJ2-5	-	-
TGCAGTCTGGGCACGAACTATGGCTACACCTTC	CSLGTNYGYTF	TRBV20-1	TRBJ1-2	once	-
TGTGCCAGCAGCGCTACTAGCTACGAGCAGTACTTC	CASSATSYEQYF	TRBV12-3/TRBV12-4	TRBJ2-7	-	-
TGCGCCAGCAGTGGTGGGGGACTAGCGGGAGGGCCGTGGCAAGAGACCCAGTACTTC	CASSGGGLAGGPWQETQYF	TRBV5-1	TRBJ2-5	-	TRBD2
TGTGCCAGCGCACGGACTAGCGGGAGAACGGAGACCCAGTACTTC	CASARTSGRTETQYF	TRBV9	TRBJ2-5	-	TRBD2
TGTGCCAGCAGCGTAGCTCCCGGGGGGGAATCACCCCTCCACTTT	CASSVAPGGESPLHF	TRBV9	TRBJ1-6	few	-
TGTGCCAGCAGTGAATACGGTGGTGGTGAAGCTTTCTTT	CASSEYGGGEAFF	TRBV2	TRBJ1-1	-	-
TGCGCCAGCAGCTTGGGAACAGGTGAAGCTTTCTTT	CASSLGTGEAFF	TRBV5-1	TRBJ1-1	-	-
TGCAGCGTTGAAGTGTTGAGCCCCAATTCACCCCTCCACTTT	CSVEVLSPNSPLHF	TRBV29-1	TRBJ1-6	-	-
TGTGCCAGCGGGGCGGGGCCCCTAGAGCAGTACTTC	CASGAGPLEQYF	TRBV12-3/TRBV12-4	TRBJ2-7	-	-
TGTGCCAGCAGCTTAGCGGGAGTTTCGTTCGGGGAGCTGTTTTTT	CASSLAGVSFGELFF	TRBV7-8	TRBJ2-2	-	-
TGTGCCAGTAGTGTGGACAGGGTACGGATCAGCGGAAGCAATCAGCCCCAGCATTTT	CASSVDRVRISGSNQPQHF	TRBV19	TRBJ1-5	-	TRBD1
TGTGCCAGCAGCCCCGGTGCTGGCTACACCTTC	CASSPGAGYTF	TRBV28	TRBJ1-2	-	-
TGTGCCAGCAGCTTAGCGGGGGCTGGAACCGGGGAGCTGTTTTTT	CASSLAGAGTGELFF	TRBV7-9	TRBJ2-2	-	-
TGTGCCATCAGTGGGGGCAACTACGAGCAGTACTTC	CAISGGNYEQYF	TRBV10-3	TRBJ2-7	-	-
TGTGCCAGCCAAACAGGGGATACGCAGTATTTT	CASQTGDTQYF	TRBV19	TRBJ2-3	-	-
TGTGCCAGCAGTGGACAGATTTACAGCTCCTACAATGAGCAGTTCTTC	CASSGQIYSSYNEQFF	TRBV28	TRBJ2-1	-	-
TGTGCCAGCAGTGCGGCCCGTCTAGGTGCGGGGGAGACCCAGTACTTC	CASSAARLGAGETQYF	TRBV2	TRBJ2-5	once	-
TGTGCCAGCAGCTCCTCAGGGACTAGCGGGAACCAAGAGACCCAGTACTTC	CASSSSGTSGNQETQYF	TRBV7-2	TRBJ2-5	once	TRBD2
TGTGCCTGGAGTGTAACAGGGAAGTCTGGAAACACCATATATTTT	CAWSVTGKSGNTIYF	TRBV30	TRBJ1-3	few	-
TGTGCCAGCAGTTATGGCCAGGATAATTCACCCCTCCACTTT	CASSYGQDNSPLHF	TRBV6-2/TRBV6-3	TRBJ1-6	-	-
TGTGCCAGCCTCAGGGCTCCCTACGAGCAGTACTTC	CASLRAPYEQYF	TRBV28	TRBJ2-7	-	-
TGCAGCGTTGGGACTAGCGTCGGTTTCGAGCAGTACTTC	CSVGTSVGFEQYF	TRBV29-1	TRBJ2-7	once	TRBD2